This T cell receptor (beta chain) was recorded in a study of human T cells and chemical hapten exposure. With 6 bases removed from V and 5 bases from J, the gap between germline ends came to 7 bases. Per the germline V gene, CDR1 is MDHEN and CDR2 is SYDVKM. The length of the CDR3 is 11 residues. TCRdb reprocessed the RACE reads with MiXCR, giving one entry per CDR3 protein. The sample has a few hundred thousand distinct CDR3 sequences; roughly 6% are singletons. Many counts were recorded for this clonotype. Time point defined: patch test 2, 6 weeks after DPC sensitization. Treatment of the sample: therapeutic diphenylcyclopropenone sensitization with weekly scalp DPC.

The chain couples TRBV28 to TRBJ2-5; D not resolved. This clonotype originated in a woman aged 18 to 35 with alopecia areata. Some clones in this sample may be carry-over from other donors' samples. The sample here was whole blood, taken in connection with sensitization to the hapten diphenylcyclopropenone (DPC). CDR3 sequence: CASRFSETQYF. Written as DNA, the CDR3 is TGTGCCAGCAGGTTCAGCGAGACCCAGTACTTC.